The text below deals with one T cell receptor (beta chain). V lost 0 bases and J 5 bases, leaving 10 bases between the germline ends. This CDR3 contains 14 residues. Germline V gene lookup returns CDR1 SGHDN and CDR2 FVKESK. The data belong to a study of cytomegalovirus exposure and HLA in healthy donors. Primers for the PCR totalled 60 Vbeta and 13 Jbeta. This table comes from immunoSEQ multiplex PCR, and its TCRdb copy is limited to in-frame clones, with some not included. Among about 120,000 clones listed, approximately 84% were seen once. Material: PBMCs. The genes are TRBV14 and TRBJ1-1; D is unclear. The origin of this receptor is a man aged 40-49 years in good health and CMV-seronegative. The DNA of the CDR3 is TGTGCCAGCAGCCAAGAAGATGGGAGGACTGAAGCTTTCTTT. This gives the protein CASSQEDGRTEAFF.